This is a list of T cell receptor beta chains from one sample in a study of OX40 agonist ivuxolimab in advanced cancers. Produced via immunoSEQ multiplex PCR; TCRdb's table is partial and in-frame only. The table lists approximately 90,000 clones, approximately 86% of them singletons. The sequencing used CD4+ or CD8+ T cells sorted from blood, collected in a trial of the OX40 agonist ivuxolimab. Receptors originate from an adult with an advanced solid tumor such as melanoma, head and neck, liver or kidney cancer. Both conserved end residues are part of each CDR3. D genes are given only for firm matches. For some rows the clone size is stated as once, few or many, or as a class when expanded; others skip it.

D	size	V	J	DNA	CDR3
.	.	TRBV7-3	TRBJ2-1	TGTGCCAGCAGCTTCCGGGACCCATTGATGAATGAGCAGTTCTTC	CASSFRDPLMNEQFF
TRBD2	.	TRBV5-1	TRBJ2-5	TGCGCCAGCAGCCCGACGACTAGCGGGGGAGAGACCCAGTACTTC	CASSPTTSGGETQYF
TRBD2	few	TRBV9	TRBJ2-5	TGTGCCAGCAGCCTGGGGACTACCTTCGAAGAGACCCAGTACTTC	CASSLGTTFEETQYF
.	.	TRBV7-2	TRBJ2-3	TGTGCCAGCAGCTTAGACGGCTCCCAGACACCAGATACGCAGTATTTT	CASSLDGSQTPDTQYF
.	.	TRBV15	TRBJ1-5	TGTGCCACCAGCAGAGATAGGTGGGGGAGCAATCAGCCCCAGCATTTT	CATSRDRWGSNQPQHF
.	.	TRBV15	TRBJ1-5	TGTGCCACCAGCACCCGACCTACTGCCCAGCCCCAGCATTTT	CATSTRPTAQPQHF
.	.	TRBV14	TRBJ1-2	TGTGCCAGCAGCCAAGTAGGTAGCTCCTATGGCTACACCTTC	CASSQVGSSYGYTF
.	.	TRBV20-1	TRBJ2-5	TGCAGTGCTAGAGATCAAGAGACCCAGTACTTC	CSARDQETQYF
TRBD1	.	TRBV28	TRBJ2-7	TGTGCCAGCAGTGTGGGACAGGTGGGTTCCTACGAGCAGTACTTC	CASSVGQVGSYEQYF
.	.	TRBV7-9	TRBJ1-2	TGTGCCAGCAGACGGACGGGTTATGGCTACACCTTC	CASRRTGYGYTF
TRBD2	.	TRBV6-5	TRBJ2-7	TGTGCCAGCAGAACGACTAGCGGGAGTGGAGAGCAGTACTTC	CASRTTSGSGEQYF
.	few	TRBV7-3	TRBJ1-5	TGTGCCAGCAGCCTGGACGGGGCCGTCAATCAGCCCCAGCATTTT	CASSLDGAVNQPQHF
TRBD1	.	TRBV30	TRBJ1-6	TGTGCCTGGAGCGTACAGGGGGCTAGGTCACCCCTCCACTTT	CAWSVQGARSPLHF
.	.	TRBV7-9	TRBJ1-2	TGTGCCAGCAGCTCCAAGGTCATAAAGGAGGCAGTAGCTAACTATGGCTACACCTTC	CASSSKVIKEAVANYGYTF
TRBD1	.	TRBV5-5	TRBJ2-6	TGTGCCAGCAGCTTGGATTGGGACAGGGGCAGTTATGGGGCCAACGTCCTGACTTTC	CASSLDWDRGSYGANVLTF
.	.	TRBV2	TRBJ2-1	TGTGCCAGCAGTGAAGCGACTGCCCGGAATGAGCAGTTCTTC	CASSEATARNEQFF
TRBD2	.	TRBV6-1	TRBJ2-1	TGTGCCAGCAGTGTACGACTAGCGGGTTACAATGAGCAGTTCTTC	CASSVRLAGYNEQFF
.	.	TRBV19	TRBJ1-2	TGTGCCAGTACCGCGGGAGGAAACTATGGCTACACCTTC	CASTAGGNYGYTF
.	.	TRBV5-1	TRBJ2-1	TGCGCCAGCATCGGACCTTCTGCCAATGAGCAGTTCTTC	CASIGPSANEQFF
.	.	TRBV13	TRBJ2-1	TGTGCCAGCAGCTTAGTAAGAGGTTACAATGAGCAGTTCTTC	CASSLVRGYNEQFF
TRBD2	.	TRBV27	TRBJ2-7	TGTGCCAGCAGTTCCATCCCCGGGACTAGCGGGAGCTACGAGCAGTACTTC	CASSSIPGTSGSYEQYF
TRBD2	.	TRBV19	TRBJ2-6	TGTGCCAGTAGTATAGGCCCCTTAGCGGGAGTCTCTGGGGCCAACGTCCTGACTTTC	CASSIGPLAGVSGANVLTF
TRBD2	.	TRBV14	TRBJ2-2	TGTGCCAGCAGCCAGCGGGGCGGGAGGACCTCGAGCGGGGAGCTGTTTTTT	CASSQRGGRTSSGELFF
TRBD2	once	TRBV5-1	TRBJ2-7	TGCGCCAGCAGCTTGCTTAGCGGGGGCCACTACGAGCAGTACTTC	CASSLLSGGHYEQYF
.	.	TRBV10-3	TRBJ2-7	TGTGCCATCAGTGAGTCGATGTCACACCGGGGAGGCTACGAGCAGTACTTC	CAISESMSHRGGYEQYF
TRBD1	.	TRBV5-1	TRBJ1-4	TGCGCCAGCAGCCCTAACCCTCAGGGGGCGAATGAAAAACTGTTTTTT	CASSPNPQGANEKLFF
TRBD2	.	TRBV30	TRBJ2-7	TGTGCCTGGAGTCTGACTAGCGGTACCTACGAGCAGTACTTC	CAWSLTSGTYEQYF
.	.	TRBV15	TRBJ2-5	TGTGCCACCAGCAGAGATGCCCTCGGAAGAGAGCAGTACTTC	CATSRDALGREQYF
TRBD1	.	TRBV11-3	TRBJ2-7	TGTGCCAGCAGCTTTTCCGAAGGGGGCCCCTACGAGCAGTACTTC	CASSFSEGGPYEQYF
.	.	TRBV28	TRBJ2-7	TGTGCCAGCAGTTCTGCCTACTACGAGCAGTACTTC	CASSSAYYEQYF
TRBD2	.	TRBV4-2	TRBJ2-7	TGTGCCAGCAGCCAAGAGACTAGCGGGTGGGTGAACGAGCAGTACTTC	CASSQETSGWVNEQYF
.	.	TRBV5-6	TRBJ2-2	TGTGCCAGCAGGAAGGTGGCATTCGAGGAGCTGTTTTTT	CASRKVAFEELFF
TRBD2	.	TRBV19	TRBJ2-1	TGTGCCAGCTTGGGGACTAGCGGGGACAATGAGCAGTTCTTC	CASLGTSGDNEQFF
TRBD2	.	TRBV6-6	TRBJ2-5	TGTGCCAGCAGGGATTTAGCGGGAGAATCGGGAGAGACCCAGTACTTC	CASRDLAGESGETQYF
.	.	TRBV27	TRBJ2-3	TGTGCCAGCAGAACCGGGTCAACTCCAGATACGCAGTATTTT	CASRTGSTPDTQYF
.	.	TRBV21-1	TRBJ1-5	TGTGCCAGCAGCCTGGGACAGAAAAATCAGCCCCAGCATTTT	CASSLGQKNQPQHF
.	.	TRBV7-8	TRBJ1-1	TGTGCCAGCAGCTTGGGGCAGCTGAACACTGAAGCTTTCTTT	CASSLGQLNTEAFF
.	.	TRBV27	TRBJ1-2	TGTGCCAGCAGTTTAGACGGAAACAGGGCCTATGGCTACACCTTC	CASSLDGNRAYGYTF
TRBD2	.	TRBV9	TRBJ2-1	TGTGCCAGCAGCGCGAATGTGGGACTAGCGATCCATGAGCAGTTCTTC	CASSANVGLAIHEQFF
.	.	TRBV7-2	TRBJ2-3	TGTGCCAGCAATAGGCAATCAGGCACAGATACGCAGTATTTT	CASNRQSGTDTQYF
.	.	TRBV28	TRBJ1-5	TGTGCCAGCAGTTTAGGGGGATCAAGCAATCAGCCCCAGCATTTT	CASSLGGSSNQPQHF
.	.	TRBV7-9	TRBJ1-2	TGTGCCAGCAGCTTCTCAGGACCATTCAACTATGGCTACACCTTC	CASSFSGPFNYGYTF
TRBD1	.	TRBV27	TRBJ2-5	TGTGCCAGCAGTCCGCAAAGGACAGGGGACGAGACCCAGTACTTC	CASSPQRTGDETQYF
.	.	TRBV28	TRBJ2-6	TGTGCCAGCAGTTCCGGGGCCATGGGTTCTGGGGCCAACGTCCTGACTTTC	CASSSGAMGSGANVLTF
TRBD2	.	TRBV2	TRBJ2-5	TGTGCCAGCAGGAGACTAGCGGGACAAGAGACCCAGTACTTC	CASRRLAGQETQYF
TRBD1	.	TRBV9	TRBJ2-5	TGTGCCAGCAGCGTAGGGGACAGCAAAGAGACCCAGTACTTC	CASSVGDSKETQYF
.	.	TRBV12-5	TRBJ2-1	TGTGCTAGTGCCGTAAGCGCGCTGGGGGACAATGAGCAGTTCTTC	CASAVSALGDNEQFF